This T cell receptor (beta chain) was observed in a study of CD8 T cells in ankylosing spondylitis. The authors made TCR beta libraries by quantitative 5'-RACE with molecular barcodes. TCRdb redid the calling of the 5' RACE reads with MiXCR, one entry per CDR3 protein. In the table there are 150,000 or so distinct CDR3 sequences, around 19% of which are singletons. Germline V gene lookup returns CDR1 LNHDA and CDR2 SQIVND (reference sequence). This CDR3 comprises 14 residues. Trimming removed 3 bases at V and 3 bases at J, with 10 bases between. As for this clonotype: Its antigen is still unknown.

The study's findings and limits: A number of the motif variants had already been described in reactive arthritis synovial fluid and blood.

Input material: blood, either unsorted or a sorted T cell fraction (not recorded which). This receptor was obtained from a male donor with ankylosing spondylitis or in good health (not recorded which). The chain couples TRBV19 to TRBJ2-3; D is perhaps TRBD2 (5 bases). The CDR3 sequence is CASSIPGETDTQYF. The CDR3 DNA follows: TGTGCCAGTAGTATCCCCGGGGAAACAGATACGCAGTATTTT.